This TCR beta chain was sequenced during a study of response to subunit inactivated influenza vaccine. Broader study findings: With each seasonal influenza vaccination, the authors suggested, few new T cells are recruited.

TCRdb re-analysed the RT-PCR reads in MiXCR, keeping a single row per CDR3 protein. The sample has around 250,000 distinct CDR3 sequences; 10% to 15% are singletons. This clonotype was recorded a few times. The target antigen is unknown. Trimming cost V 4 bases and J 9 bases; bases outside gene matches: 9. The CDR3 has 16 residues. Per the germline V gene, CDR1 is KGHDR and CDR2 is SFDVKD. The gene calls are TRBV24-1 and TRBJ2-1, with 12 bases aligning to TRBD2. This TCR was sampled from a man over 45 who received an inactivated influenza vaccine. The sequenced sample was non-naive T cells sorted from PBMCs, obtained about 14 days before vaccination. The CDR3, as DNA: TGTGCCACCAGTGACCCACTAGCGGGGGGCCTCAGTGAGCAGTTCTTC. It translates to CATSDPLAGGLSEQFF.